These 17 T cell receptor beta chains came from one sample sequenced in a study of T cells expressing NK-cell markers. Using the 5' RACE reads, TCRdb records one entry per CDR3 protein without DNA. This sample carries about 540,000 distinct CDR3 sequences, with 3% to 4.5% going to the ten biggest clones. Sequencing used blood T cells: a sorted CD56 or NKG2C T cell subset, CD4+ or CD8+ T cells, or bulk PBMC T cells (not recorded which). All receptors derive from a man between 18 and 29 years old in good health.

V usage is TRBV6-5 and J usage is TRBJ2-7; TCRdb's assignment of TRBD1 cannot be checked, as there is no DNA. The CDR3 sequence is 15 residues long. Germline lookup yields CDR1 MNHEY and CDR2 SVGAGI. CDR3: CASRGQGAKSYEQYF.

CDR3 sequence reads: CASSPYGRDNSPLHF. The chain recombines TRBV9 with TRBJ1-6. The CDR3 has 15 amino acids. The V gene's germline CDR1 is SGDLS and CDR2 YYNGEE.

The gene calls are TRBV12-3 or TRBV12-4 and TRBJ1-4. The CDR3 extends over 12 amino acids. The CDR3 here is CASSLHIGKLFF.

The V gene is TRBV20-1, the J gene TRBJ2-7; TCRdb reports TRBD1, a call that lacks DNA to check it against. The CDR3 is made up of 14 amino acids. Germline assignment: CDR1 DFQATT and CDR2 SNEGSKA (reference sequence). CDR3 in amino acids: CSARDRGRWGEQYF.

The chain employs TRBV6-5 and TRBJ2-3; the TCRdb D gene call, TRBD2, has no DNA to confirm it. CDR3 length: 16 residues. From germline, CDR1 is MNHEY and CDR2 SVGAGI. The CDR3 loop is CASSYGGLARPDTQYF.

This chain connects TRBV5-1 to TRBJ2-1; there is no DNA to check the TCRdb D call of TRBD1. This CDR3 comprises 14 residues. Germline values: CDR1 SGHRS, CDR2 YFSETQ. The CDR3 sequence is CASSTGTPTDEQFF.

The chain couples TRBV6-2 or TRBV6-3 to TRBJ2-1. Germline assignment: CDR1 MNHEY and CDR2 SVGEGT. This CDR3 contains 14 residues. CDR3: CASPTRLQNNEQFF.

The V call is TRBV18, the J call TRBJ2-5; the D call of TRBD2 rests on TCRdb alone, since no DNA is present to check it. This CDR3 contains 16 residues. Per the germline V gene, CDR1 is KGHSH and CDR2 is LQKENI. CDR3 region: CASSLPGLAGDVTQYF.

The chain couples TRBV10-3 to TRBJ2-7; TCRdb gives TRBD1 as the D gene, but with no DNA this cannot be confirmed. The CDR3 extends over 15 amino acids. Germline assignment: CDR1 ENHRY and CDR2 SYGVKD. CDR3 region: CAISDPGRSSYEQYF.

The chain has TRBV3-1 and TRBJ2-4; as DNA is missing, the TRBD1 call by TCRdb cannot be tested. The CDR3 has 14 residues. Germline assignment: CDR1 LGHDT and CDR2 YNNKEL (reference sequence). The CDR3 loop is CASSLTGTKNIQYF.

The chain uses TRBV6-5 and TRBJ1-1. The CDR3 contains 14 residues. Germline values: CDR1 MNHEY, CDR2 SVGAGI. CDR3 protein: CASSYGLEGTEAFF.

The CDR3 sequence: CASSFHRDGEQFF. The chain links TRBV12-3 or TRBV12-4 to TRBJ2-1; with no DNA, the TCRdb D assignment of TRBD1 cannot be verified. The CDR3 is 13 amino acids.

The J gene is TRBJ2-1, the V gene TRBV29-1; the TCRdb call, TRBD2, lacks DNA for checking. Looked up from germline, CDR1 is SQVTM and CDR2 is ANQGSEA. The CDR3 runs 14 residues. This CDR3 reads CSVAGLASRGEQFF.

V usage is TRBV27 and J usage is TRBJ2-1; TCRdb lists TRBD1, though no DNA is available to test this call. This CDR3 contains 15 residues. CDR1 is MNHEY, CDR2 SMNVEV, per germline (reference sequence). The CDR3 sequence is CASSPLGSSYNEQFF.

This chain links TRBV7-9 with TRBJ2-2; TCRdb gives TRBD1 as the D gene, but with no DNA this cannot be confirmed. This CDR3 comprises 16 residues. The germline CDR1 and CDR2 sequences are SEHNR and FQNEAQ (reference sequence). CDR3 protein: CASSHGQGLFTGELFF.

The chain is built from TRBV7-9 and TRBJ2-5; the D gene TCRdb calls, TRBD1, cannot be checked with no DNA. The CDR3 has 14 amino acids. In germline, CDR1 is SEHNR, CDR2 FQNEAQ (reference sequence). CDR3: CASSLIDSEETQYF.

The gene calls are TRBV20-1 and TRBJ1-4; TCRdb's D gene call, TRBD1, goes unchecked for lack of DNA. The CDR3 is 13 residues long. The germline gives CDR1 DFQATT, CDR2 SNEGSKA (reference sequence). CDR3 residues: CSARDGQLEKLFF.